A single sample gave rise to the 31 T cell receptor beta chains below, sequenced in a study of T cell repertoires in cytomegalovirus infection. TCRdb independently ran MiXCR on the reads; one entry per CDR3 protein. The sample includes some 300,000 distinct CDR3 sequences, roughly 15% seen only once; the top ten take more than 10%. The sample taken for sequencing was PBMCs. Every receptor here comes from a human donor in good health (CMV status not recorded). Some clones in this sample may be carry-over from other donors' samples.

This clonotype was observed at least ten times. The chain has TRBV12-3 or TRBV12-4 and TRBJ1-1, with D tentatively TRBD1 (6 bases). Between the trimmed V and J ends, which lost 1 base and 5 bases, there was a span of 8 bases. The CDR3 consists of 13 residues. The CDR3 reads CASSLETGTEAFF. The CDR3 nucleotides are TGTGCCAGCAGTTTAGAGACAGGAACTGAAGCTTTCTTT.

This clonotype was seen repeatedly, ten times or more. This sequence joins TRBV7-2 and TRBJ1-2; 7 bases line up with TRBD1. Looked up from germline, CDR1 is SGHTA and CDR2 is FQGNSA. V lost 4 bases to trimming and J lost 4 bases; unmatched junction nucleotides: 15. This CDR3 contains 17 residues. The DNA for the CDR3 is TGTGCCAGCAGCTCGTTGGGGACAGTCCCGTTGAGCTATGGCTACACCTTC. Protein sequence: CASSSLGTVPLSYGYTF.

The chain recombines TRBV15 with TRBJ1-4, with 9 bases that match TRBD1. This CDR3 is 16 amino acids long. V trimming: 1 base; J trimming: 6 bases; junction bases outside the gene matches: 6. Looked up from germline, CDR1 is LNHNV and CDR2 is YYDKDF (reference sequence). DNA of the CDR3: TGTGCCACCAGCAGAGGGAAGGGACAGGGTTATGAAAAACTGTTTTTT. Its translation is CATSRGKGQGYEKLFF.

The chain couples TRBV20-1 to TRBJ1-1, with TRBD1 matching 9 bases. V dropped 5 bases and J dropped 4; count of bases not matched to a gene: 11. Germline CDR1 reads DFQATT; CDR2 reads SNEGSKA (reference sequence). This CDR3 has 15 residues. CDR3 coding DNA: TGCAGTGCTGCCCGGCCACAGGGGGCGACCACTGAAGCTTTCTTT. Amino acids: CSAARPQGATTEAFF.

The chain combines TRBV3-1 with TRBJ1-6; 7 nucleotides align to TRBD1. This CDR3 comprises 15 residues. The V gene end was trimmed by 4 bases and the J gene end by 9 bases; junction bases not matched to a gene: 9. Germline V lookup: CDR1 LGHDT, CDR2 YNNKEL (reference sequence). CDR3 in amino acids: CASSRQGDGFSPLHF. CDR3 sequence (DNA): TGTGCCAGCAGCCGCCAGGGGGACGGATTTTCACCCCTCCACTTT.

This clonotype was recorded at least ten times. V gene TRBV7-2 combines with J gene TRBJ2-7, with D unresolved. There are 13 residues in the CDR3. The ends were cut back, 4 bases at V and 1 base at J, with 8 bases in the middle. Per germline, CDR1 SGHTA and CDR2 FQGNSA. Here the CDR3 reads CASSSVRSYEQYF. The DNA for the CDR3 is TGTGCCAGCAGCTCCGTACGTTCCTACGAGCAGTACTTC.

The V gene is TRBV4-2, the J gene TRBJ2-1; D not certain. The germline V gene encodes CDR1 LGHNA and CDR2 YNFKEQ. This CDR3 is built from 16 residues. Trimming cost V 2 bases and J 2 bases, with 13 bases left between them. CDR3 loop: CASSQFLGDTYNEQFF. The DNA of the CDR3 is TGTGCCAGCAGCCAATTTCTTGGGGATACCTACAATGAGCAGTTCTTC.

The table lists this clonotype with many counts. The chain recombines TRBV7-9 with TRBJ2-7; TRBD1 might be the D (6 bases). Germline V gene data show CDR1 as SEHNR and CDR2 as FQNEAQ (reference sequence). Trimming stripped 5 bases from V and 1 base from J, with 24 bases between. CDR3 length equals 18 residues. Here the CDR3 DNA reads TGTGCCAGCAGCCCCCCTTGGGGCAGGGGTAAAGGATCCTACGAGCAGTACTTC. The encoded protein is CASSPPWGRGKGSYEQYF.

V is TRBV5-4 and J is TRBJ1-2; 8 positions match TRBD1. CDR1 is SGHNT, CDR2 YYREEE, per germline (reference sequence). The CDR3 length is 15 residues. Trimming at V came to 3 bases and at J to 2 bases, leaving 6 bases not matched to a gene. The DNA for the CDR3 is TGTGCCAGCAGCTCTGGACAGGGAATGAACTATGGCTACACCTTC. It codes for CASSSGQGMNYGYTF.

V and J are TRBV12-3 or TRBV12-4 and TRBJ1-2, with 9 bases aligning to TRBD1. V shed 6 bases and J 5 bases; nucleotides not matched to a gene: 4. The CDR3 is 13 residues long. The CDR3 loop is CASRATGGYGYTF. The CDR3 DNA reads TGTGCCAGCAGGGCGACAGGGGGTTATGGCTACACCTTC.

Only a few counts were recorded for this clonotype. The rearrangement links TRBV9 to TRBJ1-6, with TRBD1 identical over 9 bases. There are 17 residues in the CDR3. The germline CDR1 and CDR2 sequences are SGDLS and YYNGEE. The V and J ends lost 3 bases and 1 base, in that order; junction bases with no gene match: 5. In DNA, the CDR3 is TGTGCCAGCAGCGCCGGGACAGGGTTATCCTATAATTCACCCCTCCACTTT. It specifies CASSAGTGLSYNSPLHF.

The chain is built from TRBV7-2 and TRBJ2-3; D is unresolved. Trimming left V 1 base short and J 0 bases short, with 8 bases between. Germline V gene lookup returns CDR1 SGHTA and CDR2 FQGNSA. The CDR3 is 15 amino acids. CDR3 bases: TGTGCCAGCAGCTTAGACAGAGATAGCACAGATACGCAGTATTTT. This sequence encodes CASSLDRDSTDTQYF. Using reference TRBV7-2 and TRBJ2-3 for the parts outside the CDR3, the full variable domain is GAGVSQSPSNKVTEKGKDVELRCDPISGHTALYWYRQSLGQGLEFLIYFQGNSAPDKSGLPSDRFSAERTGGSVSTLTIQRTQQEDSAVYLCASSLDRDSTDTQYFGPGTRLTVL.

The chain joins TRBV12-3 or TRBV12-4 to TRBJ2-7, with D possibly TRBD1 on 6 matching bases. The V and J ends lost 3 bases and 2 bases respectively, with 14 bases between them. This CDR3 is built from 15 residues. The CDR3 DNA sequence: TGTGCCAGCAGTTTCGGACAGTTCCTAACCTACGAGCAGTACTTC. Protein product: CASSFGQFLTYEQYF.

The table lists this clonotype with many counts. This rearrangement joins TRBV20-1 to TRBJ1-4; 11 bases agree with TRBD1. This CDR3 is 13 amino acids long. Unmatched junction bases numbered 5, after V lost 5 bases and J lost 9 bases. Germline V gene sequence: CDR1 DFQATT, CDR2 SNEGSKA (reference sequence). CDR3 nucleotides: TGCAGTGCTGCTGGACAGGGGGCCAAAAAACTGTTTTTT. Protein product: CSAAGQGAKKLFF.

The chain employs TRBV4-2 and TRBJ2-2, with 7 bases identical to TRBD1. There are 16 residues in the CDR3. V lost 4 bases and J lost 0; bases outside the gene matches: 5. CDR1 and CDR2 (germline): LGHNA, YNFKEQ. The CDR3 loop reads CASSRPGTANTGELFF. The CDR3 coding sequence is TGTGCCAGCAGCCGACCCGGGACAGCGAACACCGGGGAGCTGTTTTTT.

The J gene is TRBJ2-2, the V gene TRBV2, with 8 bases that match TRBD1. Germline V gives CDR1 SNHLY, CDR2 FYNNEI. The CDR3 length is 14 residues. The V gene end was trimmed by 7 bases and the J gene end by 3 bases; junction bases not matched to a gene: 4. The CDR3 DNA reads as TGTGCCAGCAAGGACAGGGATTACACCGGGGAGCTGTTTTTT. This sequence encodes CASKDRDYTGELFF. Complete variable domain (other parts from reference TRBV2 and TRBJ2-2): EPEVTQTPSHQVTQMGQEVILRCVPISNHLYFYWYRQILGQKVEFLVSFYNNEISEKSEIFDDQFSVERPDGSNFTLKIRSTKLEDSAMYFCASKDRDYTGELFFGEGSRLTVL.

The chain links TRBV10-3 to TRBJ2-7; tentative D call: TRBD1 (6 bases). Germline CDR1 reads ENHRY; CDR2 reads SYGVKD. The CDR3 has 13 amino acids. Trimming took 4 bases from V and 0 from J, leaving 7 bases between them. DNA of the CDR3: TGTGCCATCAGTGGGACAGCCTCCTACGAGCAGTACTTC. Translating it yields CAISGTASYEQYF.

The gene calls are TRBV25-1 and TRBJ1-1; D is unclear. Germline assignment: CDR1 MGHDK and CDR2 SYGVNS. V was trimmed by 1 base and J by 0 bases, leaving 9 bases between them. The CDR3 totals 15 residues. The CDR3: CASSESRGLNTEAFF. CDR3 bases: TGTGCCAGCAGTGAATCGAGAGGGTTGAACACTGAAGCTTTCTTT.

This clonotype was seen more than once but under ten times. V is TRBV6-5 and J is TRBJ1-1; TRBD1 matches 7 bases. The V gene's germline CDR1 is MNHEY and CDR2 SVGAGI. V shed 2 bases, J shed 1 base, and the junction held 1 base outside the gene matches. This CDR3 is built from 14 residues. As DNA, the CDR3 is TGTGCCAGCAGTTACGACAGGGCGAACACTGAAGCTTTCTTT. Translated, it gives CASSYDRANTEAFF.

This clonotype was found many times. The V gene is TRBV7-2, the J gene TRBJ1-4, with 8 bases matching TRBD1. The CDR3 sequence is 14 residues long. The trim removed 5 bases at V and 8 bases at J, leaving 7 bases unmatched. Germline-derived CDR1 and CDR2 are SGHTA and FQGNSA. CDR3 in amino acids: CASSRQGLREKLFF. CDR3 nucleotides: TGTGCCAGCAGCAGACAGGGGTTACGGGAAAAACTGTTTTTT.

This clonotype was detected many times. The chain uses TRBV11-1 and TRBJ2-7, with a weak D call TRBD1 (6 bases). The germline V gene has CDR1 SGHAT and CDR2 FQDESV (reference sequence). The CDR3 has 15 residues. Trimming removed 5 bases at V and 7 bases at J, with 21 bases between. The CDR3 loop is CASSLGRGLLKEQYF. CDR3 DNA: TGTGCCAGCAGCCTCGGCAGGGGCCTCCTTAAAGAGCAGTACTTC.

The chain recombines TRBV5-1 with TRBJ1-6; unclear D gene. Looked up from germline, CDR1 is SGHRS and CDR2 is YFSETQ. Trimming cost V 6 bases and J 3 bases, with 22 bases left between them. This CDR3 is built from 18 residues. The CDR3 here is CASMGLQPGVSYNSPLHF. CDR3 DNA: TGCGCCAGCATGGGTCTGCAGCCGGGCGTAAGCTATAATTCACCCCTCCACTTT. Looking up the rest from reference TRBV5-1 and TRBJ1-6 gives the full variable domain: KAGVTQTPRYLIKTRGQQVTLSCSPISGHRSVSWYQQTPGQGLQFLFEYFSETQRNKGNFPGRFSGRQFSNSRSEMNVSTLELGDSALYLCASMGLQPGVSYNSPLHFGNGTRLTVT.

This clonotype has a count of ten or more. The chain has TRBV7-2 and TRBJ2-5, with 11 bases fitting TRBD2. The CDR3 contains 15 residues. CDR1 and CDR2 (germline): SGHTA, FQGNSA. J was trimmed by 4 bases and V by 2 bases; bases with no gene match: 3. The CDR3, as DNA: TGTGCCAGCAGCTTACAAACTAGCGGGGGAGAGACCCAGTACTTC. Encoded protein: CASSLQTSGGETQYF. The whole variable domain, filled in from reference TRBV7-2 and TRBJ2-5, reads GAGVSQSPSNKVTEKGKDVELRCDPISGHTALYWYRQSLGQGLEFLIYFQGNSAPDKSGLPSDRFSAERTGGSVSTLTIQRTQQEDSAVYLCASSLQTSGGETQYFGPGTRLLVL.

CDR3 loop: CASSLAGGAVQPQHF. The CDR3 nucleotides read TGTGCCAGCAGCTTAGCAGGGGGAGCGGTTCAGCCCCAGCATTTT. This sequence joins TRBV7-2 and TRBJ1-5; possible D gene TRBD1, 6 bases. The CDR3 is 15 amino acids. The V end was cut by 0 bases, the J end by 6 bases, with 12 bases between. The germline gives CDR1 SGHTA, CDR2 FQGNSA.

This clonotype was recorded many times. This rearrangement joins TRBV10-3 to TRBJ2-5; 7 positions agree with TRBD2. The V segment lost 10 bases and the J segment 0 bases; nucleotides outside the gene matches: 5. The CDR3 loop spans 13 amino acids. From germline, CDR1 is ENHRY and CDR2 SYGVKD. CDR3 in amino acids: CATSAGDQETQYF. The CDR3 nucleotides are TGTGCCACATCGGCGGGGGACCAAGAGACCCAGTACTTC.

The rearrangement joins TRBV18 to TRBJ2-7, with a possible D match to TRBD1 (6 bases). CDR1 is KGHSH, CDR2 LQKENI, per germline. The CDR3 is 15 amino acids. V lost 0 bases to trimming and J lost 2 bases, with 11 bases between them. CDR3 protein: CASSPPDRLAYEQYF. In DNA, the CDR3 is TGTGCCAGCTCACCACCTGACAGGTTGGCCTACGAGCAGTACTTC. Full variable domain (remainder filled in from reference TRBV18 and TRBJ2-7): NAGVMQNPRHLVRRRGQEARLRCSPMKGHSHVYWYRQLPEEGLKFMVYLQKENIIDESGMPKERFSAEFPKEGPSILRIQQVVRGDSAAYFCASSPPDRLAYEQYFGPGTRLTVT.

The rearrangement joins TRBV24-1 to TRBJ2-2; D gene ambiguous. The V gene lost 3 bases and the J gene lost 0 bases, with 1 base spanning the gap. This CDR3 comprises 13 residues. The germline V gene has CDR1 KGHDR and CDR2 SFDVKD. CDR3 in DNA: TGTGCCACCAGTGATCCGAACACCGGGGAGCTGTTTTTT. Its protein product is CATSDPNTGELFF.

This clonotype was found many times. V is TRBV5-4 and J is TRBJ1-2, with D unresolved. The germline V gene has CDR1 SGHNT and CDR2 YYREEE (reference sequence). The ends were cut back, 5 bases at V and 3 bases at J, with 14 bases in the middle. The CDR3 totals 14 residues. The CDR3 here is CASSPEESYYGYTF. Here the CDR3 DNA reads TGTGCCAGCAGTCCGGAGGAGTCCTACTATGGCTACACCTTC.

This clonotype was picked up a small number of times. The chain recombines TRBV4-2 with TRBJ2-2; 12 nucleotides align to TRBD2. This CDR3 region has 15 residues. Germline assignment: CDR1 LGHNA and CDR2 YNFKEQ. With V trimmed by 4 bases and J by 4 bases, 1 base remained unmatched. This CDR3 is CASSPSGGATGELFF. The CDR3 DNA follows: TGTGCCAGCAGCCCTAGCGGGGGGGCCACCGGGGAGCTGTTTTTT.

There are many counts of this clonotype. The chain joins TRBV10-3 to TRBJ2-5; TRBD2 might be the D (7 bases). V was clipped by 6 bases and J by 0 bases, with 8 bases between them. Germline CDR1 ENHRY, CDR2 SYGVKD. There are 13 residues in the CDR3. The chain's CDR3 is CAIRGGDQETQYF. DNA of the CDR3: TGTGCCATCAGAGGGGGGGACCAAGAGACCCAGTACTTC.

This clonotype was seen a handful of times. The rearrangement uses TRBV29-1 and TRBJ2-5, with D possibly being TRBD1 (5 bases). This CDR3 contains 13 residues. V was clipped by 4 bases and J by 4 bases, with 13 bases between them. In germline, CDR1 is SQVTM, CDR2 ANQGSEA. The CDR3 loop is CSVVRVGLETQYF. The CDR3 region has the DNA TGCAGCGTTGTCAGGGTAGGATTAGAGACCCAGTACTTC.